The 20 T cell receptor beta chains reported below all come from one sample, sequenced in a study of blood T cell repertoires in COVID-19 (TCRdb year 2020). To prepare the library, the immunoSEQ multiplex PCR assay was applied. TCRdb obtained this table from immuneACCESS and retained in-frame rearrangements with V and J assigned. These tables miss some clones; where compared with another copy, unresolved V genes account for less than half of the shortfall, and the remainder is unexplained. This sample holds approximately 180,000 clones; roughly nine tenths were observed only once. The ten largest clones add up to roughly 1.2% of the sample. Material: PBMCs or T cells enriched from blood (not recorded which). The receptors shown here come from a human donor with acute COVID-19. The donor label of this sample is uncertain.

This CDR3 is CSVERRYQETQYF. In DNA form, the CDR3 reads TGCAGCGTTGAACGCAGGTACCAAGAGACCCAGTACTTC. This chain connects TRBV29-1 to TRBJ2-5; D call uncertain. Germline lookup yields CDR1 SQVTM and CDR2 ANQGSEA. The CDR3 is 13 amino acids. V gave up 2 bases and J gave up 0 bases, with 7 bases separating them.

This rearrangement joins TRBV4-3 to TRBJ2-7; D gene uncertain. CDR3 length: 13 residues. From germline, CDR1 is LGHNA and CDR2 YSLEER. Trimming cost V 3 bases and J 0 bases, with 6 bases left between them. The CDR3 region has the DNA TGCGCCAGCAGCCAGGAGAGCTCCTACGAGCAGTACTTC. Its protein is CASSQESSYEQYF.

The chain is built from TRBV3-1 (or the pseudogene TRBV3-2) and TRBJ2-2; the D gene is possibly TRBD2 (5 bases). V was clipped by 7 bases and J by 1 base, with 13 bases between them. Looked up from germline, CDR1 is LGHDT and CDR2 is YNNKEL (reference sequence). CDR3 length: 15 residues. In nucleotides, the CDR3 is TGTGCCAGCACAAACGGACTGGAGAACACCGGGGAGCTGTTTTTT. Its translation is CASTNGLENTGELFF.

The chain is built from TRBV7-3 and TRBJ2-2; TRBD1 aligns across 8 bases. The CDR3 is made up of 15 amino acids. Germline trimming cut 5 bases from V and 5 bases from J; bases unmatched to any gene: 7. Germline V gene sequence: CDR1 SGHTA, CDR2 FQGTGA. The CDR3 protein is CASSQTGVGTGELFF. The CDR3 coding sequence is TGTGCCAGCAGCCAGACAGGGGTGGGGACCGGGGAGCTGTTTTTT.

The rearrangement uses TRBV7-2 and TRBJ2-2; 12 bases are a match to TRBD2. Germline CDR1 SGHTA, CDR2 FQGNSA. The CDR3 is made up of 16 amino acids. The V gene end was trimmed by 5 bases and the J gene end by 4 bases; junction bases not matched to a gene: 5. The DNA for the CDR3 is TGTGCCAGCAGCCTCCGGACTAGCGGGGTCACCGGGGAGCTGTTTTTT. Its protein product is CASSLRTSGVTGELFF.

The V gene is TRBV4-3, the J gene TRBJ1-1, with no clear D. V gave up 0 bases and J gave up 5 bases, with 10 bases separating them. This CDR3 is built from 14 residues. From germline, CDR1 is LGHNA and CDR2 YSLEER. The CDR3 sequence: CASSQETSSTEAFF. CDR3 in DNA: TGCGCCAGCAGCCAAGAAACATCTTCTACTGAAGCTTTCTTT.

V is TRBV4-1 and J is TRBJ1-1, with D maybe TRBD1 (6 bases). The CDR3 totals 12 residues. Trimming cost V 8 bases and J 10 bases, with 17 bases left between them. Germline V gene sequence: CDR1 MGHRA, CDR2 YSYEKL. The chain's CDR3 is CASPDRNKGAFF. CDR3 coding DNA: TGCGCCAGCCCGGACAGAAATAAAGGAGCTTTCTTT.

The rearrangement uses TRBV9 and TRBJ1-2; no definite D call. The CDR3 is 16 amino acids. Germline-derived CDR1 and CDR2 are SGDLS and YYNGEE. V lost 4 bases to trimming and J lost 0 bases, with 16 bases between them. The CDR3 coding sequence is TGTGCCAGCAGCTCCCAGTCGGGGATCGCTAACTATGGCTACACCTTC. Residues: CASSSQSGIANYGYTF. Full variable domain (remainder filled in from reference TRBV9 and TRBJ1-2): DSGVTQTPKHLITATGQRVTLRCSPRSGDLSVYWYQQSLDQGLQFLIQYYNGEERAKGNILERFSAQQFPDLHSELNLSSLELGDSALYFCASSSQSGIANYGYTFGSGTRLTVV.

This chain joins TRBV25-1 and TRBJ2-3; tentative D call: TRBD2 (6 bases). V was clipped by 2 bases and J by 1 base, with 13 bases between them. The CDR3 is 16 residues long. The germline V gene encodes CDR1 MGHDK and CDR2 SYGVNS. The CDR3 nucleotides read TGTGCCAGCAGTGAAGTTGGGAGGAGGGGCACAGATACGCAGTATTTT. This gives the protein CASSEVGRRGTDTQYF. The full variable domain, with the rest looked up from reference TRBV25-1 and TRBJ2-3, is EADIYQTPRYLVIGTGKKITLECSQTMGHDKMYWYQQDPGMELHLIHYSYGVNSTEKGDLSSESTVSRIRTEHFPLTLESARPSHTSQYLCASSEVGRRGTDTQYFGPGTRLTVL.

This clone was seen just once. The chain links TRBV7-2 to TRBJ2-3; TRBD1 agrees at 7 bases. The CDR3 runs to 15 residues. Germline values: CDR1 SGHTA, CDR2 FQGNSA. The J segment lost 3 bases and the V segment lost 5 bases, leaving 8 bases of the junction unmatched. The CDR3 region has the DNA TGTGCCAGCAGCCTTCGACAGGGTTGGACAGATACGCAGTATTTT. It translates to CASSLRQGWTDTQYF.

This clone appeared once. V gene TRBV15 combines with J gene TRBJ1-2; D is uncertain. Deletions cut 0 bases from V and 0 bases from J, with 17 bases between. In germline, CDR1 is LNHNV, CDR2 YYDKDF (reference sequence). The length of the CDR3 is 18 residues. For the CDR3, the DNA is TGTGCCACCAGCAGAGATTATAACCCCGGGAAGGCTAACTATGGCTACACCTTC. The encoded protein is CATSRDYNPGKANYGYTF.

CDR3 loop: CASSPTSGGNEQFF. The CDR3, as DNA: TGTGCCAGCTCACCAACTAGCGGGGGGAATGAGCAGTTCTTC. The chain employs TRBV18 and TRBJ2-1; 12 bases fit TRBD2. Losses at the gene ends were 2 bases for V and 7 bases for J; bases not matched to a gene: 0. This CDR3 has 14 amino acids. Germline values: CDR1 KGHSH, CDR2 LQKENI.

The chain recombines TRBV5-6 with TRBJ2-2; TRBD1 agrees at 8 bases. This CDR3 has 18 residues. Trimming removed 2 bases from V and 7 bases from J; junction bases left unmatched: 16. The germline gives CDR1 SGHDT, CDR2 YYEEEE. DNA of the CDR3: TGTGCCAGCAGCTTTGAGCTTCGGCAGGGGGCGTTTTACGGGGAGCTGTTTTTT. Translation gives CASSFELRQGAFYGELFF.

The rearrangement joins TRBV5-1 to TRBJ2-7; TRBD2 might be the D (6 bases). Germline CDR1 SGHRS, CDR2 YFSETQ. This CDR3 is built from 15 residues. The germline V and J ends were trimmed by 2 bases and 0 bases, with 12 bases remaining between them. The CDR3 region has the DNA TGCGCCAGCAGCTTAGAGGACGGGAGCTCCTACGAGCAGTACTTC. Residues: CASSLEDGSSYEQYF.

This sequence joins TRBV6-6 and TRBJ1-1; D unresolved. V shed 7 bases and J shed 0 bases, with 12 bases lying between them. Germline V gene lookup returns CDR1 MNHNY and CDR2 SVGAGI (reference sequence). The CDR3 sequence is 14 residues long. CDR3 coding DNA: TGTGCCAGCACCACGAGAGGGTTGAACACTGAAGCTTTCTTT. This gives the protein CASTTRGLNTEAFF.

The rearrangement links TRBV7-2 to TRBJ1-5; TRBD1 might be the D (6 bases). Germline CDR1 SGHTA, CDR2 FQGNSA. The V end was cut by 2 bases, the J end by 5 bases, with 10 bases between. This CDR3 contains 14 residues. CDR3 loop: CASSLRSGDQPQHF. The CDR3 DNA follows: TGTGCCAGCAGCTTAAGGTCAGGGGATCAGCCCCAGCATTTT. Variable domain in full (rest from reference TRBV7-2 and TRBJ1-5): GAGVSQSPSNKVTEKGKDVELRCDPISGHTALYWYRQSLGQGLEFLIYFQGNSAPDKSGLPSDRFSAERTGGSVSTLTIQRTQQEDSAVYLCASSLRSGDQPQHFGDGTRLSIL.

The chain employs TRBV30 and TRBJ2-6; tentatively, D is TRBD2 (5 bases). Trimming stripped 1 base from V and 4 bases from J, with 5 bases between. Germline loops: CDR1 GTSNPN, CDR2 SVGIG (reference sequence). The CDR3 has 13 residues. CDR3 amino acids: CAWSGGGANVLTF. The CDR3 DNA is TGTGCCTGGAGTGGAGGGGGGGCCAACGTCCTGACTTTC. The full variable domain, completed using reference TRBV30 and TRBJ2-6, is SQTIHQWPATLVQPVGSPLSLECTVEGTSNPNLYWYRQAAGRGLQLLFYSVGIGQISSEVPQNLSASRPQDRQFILSSKKLLLSDSGFYLCAWSGGGANVLTFGAGSRLTVL.

This clone is a singleton in its sample. The V call is TRBV18, the J call TRBJ1-1; 9 nucleotides match TRBD1. The CDR3 totals 15 residues. V lost 6 bases, J lost 4 bases, and 9 bases stayed unmatched. CDR1 and CDR2 (germline): KGHSH, LQKENI. The CDR3 DNA sequence: TGTGCCAGCTCTTCGAGGACAGGGGATGGCACTGAAGCTTTCTTT. Its translation: CASSSRTGDGTEAFF. The full variable domain, rest sourced from reference TRBV18 and TRBJ1-1, is NAGVMQNPRHLVRRRGQEARLRCSPMKGHSHVYWYRQLPEEGLKFMVYLQKENIIDESGMPKERFSAEFPKEGPSILRIQQVVRGDSAAYFCASSSRTGDGTEAFFGQGTRLTVV.

The chain combines TRBV11-1 with TRBJ1-4, with D possibly TRBD1 on 5 matching bases. Germline V gene sequence: CDR1 SGHAT, CDR2 FQDESV (reference sequence). Trimming took off 5 bases at V and 8 bases at J, with 18 bases between the two ends. The CDR3 length is 15 residues. CDR3 residues: CASSGSRTGVEKLFF. CDR3 bases: TGTGCCAGCAGCGGATCCCGGACGGGGGTGGAAAAACTGTTTTTT.

The genes are TRBV2 and TRBJ2-5; TRBD2 agrees at 9 bases. V lost 4 bases and J lost 4; bases outside the gene matches: 4. This CDR3 comprises 14 residues. Germline-derived CDR1 and CDR2 are SNHLY and FYNNEI. The CDR3 DNA follows: TGTGCCAGCAGTGCGCGGGGGGGAAGAGAGACCCAGTACTTC. Amino acid sequence: CASSARGGRETQYF.